These 5 T cell receptor beta chains originate from one sample sequenced in a study of response to subunit inactivated influenza vaccine. TCRdb reanalysed the RT-PCR reads using MiXCR and keeps one entry per CDR3 protein. In the table there are about 650,000 distinct CDR3 sequences, 12% to 15% of which are singletons. This material consisted of PBMCs from blood, taken less than 15 days before vaccination. Receptor source: a middle-aged man who received an inactivated influenza vaccine.

This clonotype has a count of ten or more. A read error may explain this, as a much larger clone is one base away. V gene TRBV12-3 or TRBV12-4 combines with J gene TRBJ1-1; D uncertain. CDR3 length: 13 amino acids. V lost 2 bases and J lost 0, with 4 bases in between. Here the CDR3 reads CASSLQLNTEAFF. DNA of the CDR3: TGTGCCAGCAGTTTACAGTTGAACACTGAAGCTTTCTTT.

The chain uses TRBV5-5 and TRBJ2-3; unclear D gene. The CDR3 totals 13 residues. The V end was cut by 3 bases, the J end by 4 bases, with 9 bases between. Germline V gene data show CDR1 as SGHKS and CDR2 as YYEKEE (reference sequence). The CDR3 region has the DNA TGTGCCAGCAGCTGGGGTGCCTCAGATACGCAGTATTTT. Translating gives CASSWGASDTQYF.

This clonotype occurred many times. The chain combines TRBV5-1 with TRBJ1-1, with D tentatively TRBD1 (6 bases). CDR3 length: 14 amino acids. CDR1 is SGHRS and CDR2 is YFSETQ in the germline V gene. Trimming left V 2 bases short and J 4 bases short, with 12 bases between. The CDR3 coding sequence is TGCGCCAGCAGCTTTAGACAGGCTCCCACTGAAGCTTTCTTT. Its translation: CASSFRQAPTEAFF.

For this clonotype: A read error may explain this, as a much larger clone is one base away. The CDR3 does not end in the conserved phenylalanine or tryptophan, so this is likely a read error. J is TRBJ2-3 and V is TRBV20-1, with TRBD2 matching 16 bases. This CDR3 spans 19 amino acids. With 2 bases clipped from V and 1 base from J, the junction kept 9 bases outside the gene matches. Germline V gives CDR1 DFQATT, CDR2 SNEGSKA (reference sequence). DNA for the CDR3: TGCAGTGCTAGATACGCCCGGGGGACTAGCGGGAGGGGCACAGATACGCAGTATTCT. Its translation: CSARYARGTSGRGTDTQYS.

This clonotype has more than one count but fewer than ten. The rearrangement uses TRBV11-2 and TRBJ2-5, with D possibly matching TRBD1 (6 bases). CDR3 size: 16 residues. CDR1 SGHAT and CDR2 FQNNGV come from the germline V gene. The V end lost 1 base, the J end lost 7 bases, and 19 bases lay between the germline ends. CDR3 protein: CASSLVSGVLSVTQYF. The CDR3, as DNA: TGTGCCAGCAGCTTAGTGTCAGGGGTTTTATCGGTGACCCAGTACTTC.